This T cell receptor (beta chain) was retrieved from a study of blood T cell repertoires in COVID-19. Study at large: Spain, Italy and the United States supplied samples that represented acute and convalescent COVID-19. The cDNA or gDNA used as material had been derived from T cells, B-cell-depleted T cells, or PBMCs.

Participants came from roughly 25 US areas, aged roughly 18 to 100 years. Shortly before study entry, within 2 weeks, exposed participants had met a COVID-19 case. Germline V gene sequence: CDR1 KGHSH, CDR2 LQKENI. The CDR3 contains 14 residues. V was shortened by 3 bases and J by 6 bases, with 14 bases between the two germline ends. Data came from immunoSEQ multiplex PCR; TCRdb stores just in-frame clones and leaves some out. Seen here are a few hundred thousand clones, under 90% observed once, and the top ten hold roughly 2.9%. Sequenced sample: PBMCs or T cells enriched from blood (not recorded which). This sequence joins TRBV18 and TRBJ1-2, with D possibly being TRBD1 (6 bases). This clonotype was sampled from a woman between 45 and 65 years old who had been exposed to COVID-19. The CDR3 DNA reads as TGTGCCAGCTCACCTACAGGGCAGACCGATGGCTACACCTTC. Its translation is CASSPTGQTDGYTF.